The clone carrying this T cell receptor (beta chain) was picked up a small number of times. Its antigen is as yet unknown. The CDR3 end lies 3 residues beyond the end of the read and is filled in from the germline J gene. This sample was included in a study of T cell clonality in common variable immunodeficiency. Overall study results and limits: Common variable immunodeficiency TCR beta sequences reportedly had fewer deletions and N-nucleotide insertions. Patient heterogeneity in the CVID cohort limited correlations between repertoire features and clinical complications.

CVID subjects had received replacement immunoglobulin for at least one year. Each donor provided roughly 4.5 to 8.5 ml of heparinized whole blood. The germline V gene encodes CDR1 SGHTA and CDR2 FQGNSA. The germline V and J ends were trimmed by 7 bases and 4 bases, with 13 bases remaining between them. This CDR3 spans 13 amino acids. Repertoires were generated with immunoSEQ multiplex PCR, while TCRdb's copy carries only in-frame clones and drops some. The table lists over 15,000 clones, with no singletons. Sequenced material: peripheral blood mononuclear cells. V is TRBV7-2 and J is TRBJ1-2; possibly TRBD1 for D (5 bases). This receptor was taken from a human donor with common variable immunodeficiency. The sequenced CDR3 bases are TGTGCCAGCACCCCGGGGGGAGGCTATGGC. It specifies CASTPGGGYG. The entire CDR3 reads CASTPGGGYGYTF.